This TCR beta chain was recorded in a study of PD-1 blockade in mismatch repair-deficient tumors. About the research overall: All were previously treated, progressing patients with about twelve mismatch repair-deficient cancer types. Study-level results: After pembrolizumab, tumor-resident clones rose rapidly, then generally contracted before radiologic responses.

PCR or immunohistochemistry showed mismatch repair deficiency in every enrolled patient. TCRs were sequenced from a few patients responding to pembrolizumab. V dropped 0 bases and J dropped 9; count of bases not matched to a gene: 14. Germline V gives CDR1 LGHNA, CDR2 YSLEER. The CDR3 is 19 amino acids. A word on this clone: Antigen: not known.

Measured with immunoSEQ multiplex PCR; TCRdb has only the in-frame clones, and not every one. The sample consists of about 40,000 clones, 70% to 90% of them appearing once. The clonotype was recovered from an adult with mismatch repair-deficient cancer. V usage is TRBV4-3 and J usage is TRBJ2-1; 13 positions agree with TRBD2. The specimen comprised peripheral blood, sampled approximately 78 weeks after starting pembrolizumab. The CDR3 loop is CASSQDPHPLLAGGTEQFF. The CDR3 nucleotides read TGCGCCAGCAGCCAAGACCCTCACCCCCTACTAGCGGGAGGGACTGAGCAGTTCTTC.